This T cell receptor (beta chain) emerged from a study of blood T cell repertoires in COVID-19. At the level of the study: The United States, Italy and Spain were the sources of the acute and convalescent COVID-19 samples. Sources were T cells, B-cell-depleted T cells, or PBMCs; the material itself was cDNA or gDNA.

The CDR3 is 16 amino acids. CDR1 is MDHEN and CDR2 is SYDVKM in the germline V gene. Trimming removed 2 bases from V and 5 bases from J, with 16 bases in between. The data were produced by immunoSEQ multiplex PCR, yet TCRdb's version contains in-frame clones alone and is incomplete. The table includes about 210,000 clones, 80% to 90% detected once. The sample taken for sequencing was peripheral blood. The rearrangement joins TRBV28 to TRBJ1-5, with D perhaps TRBD1 (6 bases). This receptor was identified in a man aged 35-49 years with acute or convalescent COVID-19. CDR3: CASSLRMDRYDQPQHF. CDR3 bases: TGTGCCAGCAGTTTAAGGATGGACAGATACGATCAGCCCCAGCATTTT.